A single sample is the source of the 32 T cell receptor beta chains below, sequenced in a study of T cell responses to AZD1222 COVID-19 vaccine. The data were produced by immunoSEQ multiplex PCR, yet TCRdb's version contains in-frame clones alone and is incomplete. This sample carries over 25,000 clones, 78% of them seen once, and the ten largest clones take roughly 6.2%. Source: peripheral blood, taken on day 0 of AZD1222 vaccination. Receptor source: an adult in good health.

This chain connects TRBV9 to TRBJ2-2, with D possibly being TRBD1 or TRBD2 (5 bases each). The CDR3 loop spans 15 amino acids. Germline CDR1 reads SGDLS; CDR2 reads YYNGEE. The V end lost 0 bases, the J end lost 8 bases, and 14 bases lay between the germline ends. The CDR3 here is CASSVAGDLGGELFF. DNA of the CDR3: TGTGCCAGCAGCGTAGCTGGGGACCTAGGGGGGGAGCTGTTTTTT.

This clone appeared a few times. The chain recombines TRBV7-9 with TRBJ2-1; 9 nucleotides align to TRBD2. J gave up 4 bases and V 5 bases, and 6 bases lay outside the gene matches. Germline CDR1 reads SEHNR; CDR2 reads FQNEAQ (reference sequence). The CDR3 spans 15 residues. Here the CDR3 DNA reads TGTGCCAGCAGCACTGGACTAGCGCGGTACAATGAGCAGTTCTTC. Translated, it gives CASSTGLARYNEQFF. Using reference TRBV7-9 and TRBJ2-1 for the parts outside the CDR3, the full variable domain is DTGVSQNPRHKITKRGQNVTFRCDPISEHNRLYWYRQTLGQGPEFLTYFQNEAQLEKSRLLSDRFSAERPKGSFSTLEIQRTEQGDSAMYLCASSTGLARYNEQFFGPGTRLTVL.

V gene TRBV9 combines with J gene TRBJ2-7, with unresolved D. Germline-derived CDR1 and CDR2 are SGDLS and YYNGEE. The ends were cut back, 3 bases at V and 4 bases at J, with 17 bases in the middle. This CDR3 contains 15 residues. CDR3 sequence reads: CASSGPGPLSYEQYF. Written as DNA, the CDR3 is TGTGCCAGCAGCGGTCCAGGCCCCCTTTCGTACGAGCAGTACTTC.

The chain employs TRBV11-3 and TRBJ2-5; TRBD2 agrees at 11 bases. Germline loops: CDR1 SGHNT, CDR2 YENEEA. The CDR3 runs 14 residues. The trim removed 6 bases at V and 4 bases at J, leaving 4 bases unmatched. The CDR3 nucleotides read TGTGCCAGCAGGTCCGGACTAGCGGGAGAGACCCAGTACTTC. This sequence encodes CASRSGLAGETQYF.

This chain links TRBV6-6 with TRBJ2-1; TRBD2 aligns across 10 bases. Germline CDR1 MNHNY, CDR2 SVGAGI (reference sequence). CDR3 length equals 17 residues. Trimming at V came to 6 bases and at J to 4 bases, leaving 12 bases not matched to a gene. For the CDR3, the DNA is TGTGCCAGCAGCCGAGGACTAGCGGTTACAAATTACAATGAGCAGTTCTTC. Protein: CASSRGLAVTNYNEQFF.

This rearrangement joins TRBV3-1 (or the pseudogene TRBV3-2) to TRBJ1-6; no definite D call. The CDR3 extends over 13 amino acids. Germline V gene data show CDR1 as LGHDT and CDR2 as YNNKEL (reference sequence). Trimming left V 4 bases short and J 11 bases short, with 12 bases between. The CDR3 region has the DNA TGTGCCAGCAGCCGAGGCACTCGGGCACCCCTCCACTTT. This codes for CASSRGTRAPLHF.

This chain joins TRBV21-1 and TRBJ1-2. TRBV21-1 constitutes a pseudogene. The CDR3 loop spans 18 amino acids. CDR3 DNA sequence: TGTGCCAGCAGCAAAGTAAAGGGCGGTCGTCCTTCTAACTATGGCTACACCTTC. Residues: CASSKVKGGRPSNYGYTF.

This clone was seen a handful of times. This chain links TRBV30 with TRBJ2-3; TRBD2 might be the D (5 bases). Germline V gene data show CDR1 as GTSNPN and CDR2 as SVGIG (reference sequence). V was pared by 8 bases and J by 3 bases, with 15 bases between. The CDR3 length is 13 residues. The DNA for the CDR3 is TGTGCCGCACAGAAGGACTGGACAGATACGCAGTATTTT. Its translation: CAAQKDWTDTQYF.

The rearrangement links TRBV7-2 to TRBJ2-5, with D possibly being TRBD1 or TRBD2 (5 bases each). Looked up from germline, CDR1 is SGHTA and CDR2 is FQGNSA. V was trimmed by 4 bases and J by 4 bases, leaving 10 bases between them. This CDR3 region has 13 residues. Here the CDR3 reads CASSYGAGETQYF. DNA of the CDR3: TGTGCCAGCAGCTACGGGGCTGGAGAGACCCAGTACTTC.

The rearrangement uses TRBV7-9 and TRBJ2-7; 10 bases fit TRBD2. Trimming cost V 5 bases and J 0 bases; bases outside gene matches: 4. The CDR3 loop spans 15 amino acids. CDR1 and CDR2 (germline): SEHNR, FQNEAQ (reference sequence). The CDR3 protein is CASSETSGLSYEQYV. CDR3 nucleotide sequence: TGTGCCAGCAGCGAGACTAGCGGGCTCTCCTACGAGCAGTACGTC.

This clone was counted between two and nine times. The CDR3 DNA reads as TGTGCCAGCAGTTACTACCTCGGGACTTTCGATGAGCAGTTCTTC. This encodes CASSYYLGTFDEQFF. V is TRBV6-2 or TRBV6-3 and J is TRBJ2-1, with a weak D call TRBD2 (6 bases). This CDR3 has 15 amino acids. Per germline, CDR1 MNHEY and CDR2 SVGEGT. The ends were cut back, 1 base at V and 8 bases at J, with 15 bases in the middle.

The CDR3, as DNA: TGTGCCAGCAAGACAACGAGCTCCTACAATGAGCAGTTCTTC. Amino acid sequence: CASKTTSSYNEQFF. The V and J genes are TRBV7-2 and TRBJ2-1; D not certain. Per the germline V gene, CDR1 is SGHTA and CDR2 is FQGNSA. Trimming removed 7 bases at V and 0 bases at J, with 10 bases between. This CDR3 is 14 amino acids long.

V usage is TRBV5-1 and J usage is TRBJ2-7, with D uncertain. Between the trimmed V and J ends, which lost 4 bases and 2 bases, there was a span of 16 bases. The CDR3 is made up of 15 amino acids. Germline V gene sequence: CDR1 SGHRS, CDR2 YFSETQ. CDR3 sequence (DNA): TGCGCCAGCAGCCCTGGACGTTCGAACGCCTACGAGCAGTACTTC. It is translated as CASSPGRSNAYEQYF.

The V and J genes are TRBV9 and TRBJ2-1, with TRBD2 matching 7 bases. Germline V gene data show CDR1 as SGDLS and CDR2 as YYNGEE. The CDR3 has 14 amino acids. Unmatched junction bases numbered 2, after V lost 0 bases and J lost 5 bases. The CDR3, as DNA: TGTGCCAGCAGCGTAGTTGGGAGGGACAATGAGCAGTTCTTC. This gives the protein CASSVVGRDNEQFF.

Worth noting for this clone: Different DNA sequences within this sample yield the same CDR3. The V gene is TRBV6-4, the J gene TRBJ2-3, with TRBD2 matching over 13 bases. CDR1 is MRHNA, CDR2 SNTAGT, per germline. After removal of 3 bases from V and 3 bases from J, the junction contained 0 bases not matched to a gene. The CDR3 sequence is 15 residues long. The CDR3 region is CASSETSGGTDTQYF. The CDR3, as DNA: TGTGCCAGCAGTGAGACTAGCGGGGGGACAGATACGCAGTATTTT.

The chain carries TRBV28 and TRBJ1-5, with D perhaps TRBD1 (6 bases). V was pared by 5 bases and J by 6 bases, with 14 bases between. In germline, CDR1 is MDHEN, CDR2 SYDVKM. This CDR3 region has 14 residues. The CDR3 sequence is CASSTQGSGQPQHF. Here the CDR3 DNA reads TGTGCCAGCAGTACACAGGGTTCTGGTCAGCCCCAGCATTTT. The full variable domain, in which reference TRBV28 and TRBJ1-5 provide the parts outside the CDR3, is DVKVTQSSRYLVKRTGEKVFLECVQDMDHENMFWYRQDPGLGLRLIYFSYDVKMKEKGDIPEGYSVSREKKERFSLILESASTNQTSMYLCASSTQGSGQPQHFGDGTRLSIL.

The J gene is TRBJ1-3, the V gene TRBV19; D perhaps matches TRBD1 (5 bases). Germline V gene sequence: CDR1 LNHDA, CDR2 SQIVND (reference sequence). V shed 5 bases and J shed 3 bases, with 8 bases lying between them. The CDR3 sequence is 13 residues long. CDR3 loop: CASSPGFGNTIYF. CDR3 nucleotides: TGTGCCAGTAGTCCAGGGTTTGGAAACACCATATATTTT.

The V call is TRBV7-2, the J call TRBJ2-7, with 8 bases lining up with TRBD2. This CDR3 region has 14 residues. Germline-derived CDR1 and CDR2 are SGHTA and FQGNSA. V shed 5 bases and J 2 bases; nucleotides not matched to a gene: 5. The CDR3 DNA reads TGTGCCAGCAGCCGGGAGGGAGGAACCTACGAGCAGTACGTC. Amino acid sequence: CASSREGGTYEQYV.

There are a few counts of this clone. The chain has TRBV7-8 and TRBJ2-1, with a weak D call TRBD2 (6 bases). V was cut by 9 bases and J by 2 bases, with 17 bases left in between. Per germline, CDR1 SGHVS and CDR2 FQNEAQ. The CDR3 runs 15 residues. The CDR3 DNA reads TGTGCCAGTAGGTCGGGCGGGGCGACCTACAATGAGCAGTTCTTC. This sequence encodes CASRSGGATYNEQFF. The full variable domain, completed using reference TRBV7-8 and TRBJ2-1, is GAGVSQSPRYKVAKRGQDVALRCDPISGHVSLFWYQQALGQGPEFLTYFQNEAQLDKSGLPSDRFFAERPEGSVSTLKIQRTQQEDSAVYLCASRSGGATYNEQFFGPGTRLTVL.

The V and J genes are TRBV6-2 or TRBV6-3 and TRBJ2-1; D call uncertain. Trimming took 5 bases from V and 0 from J, leaving 14 bases between them. The CDR3 length is 16 residues. The germline gives CDR1 MNHEY, CDR2 SVGEGT. CDR3 nucleotide sequence: TGTGCCAGCAGTGGAGTGAGGCCCCCCTCCTACAATGAGCAGTTCTTC. This gives the protein CASSGVRPPSYNEQFF.

This clone was picked up a small number of times. The chain recombines TRBV27 with TRBJ1-3; D unclear. Germline CDR1 MNHEY, CDR2 SMNVEV (reference sequence). V was trimmed by 3 bases and J by 2 bases, leaving 5 bases between them. This CDR3 has 13 residues. DNA for the CDR3: TGTGCCAGCAGTTTCCGGGCTGGAAACACCATATATTTT. Amino acid sequence: CASSFRAGNTIYF.

The rearrangement joins TRBV4-1 to TRBJ1-2; D is perhaps TRBD1 (6 bases). The CDR3 has 16 residues. Germline assignment: CDR1 MGHRA and CDR2 YSYEKL. Trimming shortened V by 6 bases and J by 4 bases, and 21 bases separated the two germline ends. The CDR3 region is CASRLRQATNPYGYTF. The CDR3 DNA follows: TGCGCCAGCAGGTTAAGACAGGCAACTAACCCCTATGGCTACACCTTC.

V is TRBV5-1 and J is TRBJ2-2; 10 bases map to TRBD1. V shed 4 bases, J shed 6 bases, and the junction held 9 bases outside the gene matches. Per the germline V gene, CDR1 is SGHRS and CDR2 is YFSETQ. The CDR3 is made up of 16 amino acids. For the CDR3, the DNA is TGCGCCAGCAGCCCCGGACAGGGGGTTAGTGCCGGGGAGCTGTTTTTT. It yields the protein CASSPGQGVSAGELFF. The entire variable domain, with the rest obtained from reference TRBV5-1 and TRBJ2-2, is as follows: KAGVTQTPRYLIKTRGQQVTLSCSPISGHRSVSWYQQTPGQGLQFLFEYFSETQRNKGNFPGRFSGRQFSNSRSEMNVSTLELGDSALYLCASSPGQGVSAGELFFGEGSRLTVL.

This clone was seen only a few times. The chain employs TRBV2 and TRBJ1-6, with TRBD1 matching 7 bases. J lost 9 bases, V lost 5 bases, and 10 bases had no gene match. The CDR3 runs 15 residues. Germline V gene lookup returns CDR1 SNHLY and CDR2 FYNNEI. This CDR3 is CASSPQGLSRSPLHF. As DNA, the CDR3 is TGTGCCAGCAGTCCACAGGGGTTGTCTCGTTCACCCCTCCACTTT.

The gene calls are TRBV11-2 and TRBJ2-7; D is possibly TRBD2 (5 bases). This CDR3 is built from 14 residues. The germline gives CDR1 SGHAT, CDR2 FQNNGV. Trimming removed 0 bases from V and 6 bases from J, with 12 bases in between. The CDR3 DNA reads as TGTGCCAGCAGCTTAGAATCGGGGTGGGGCGAGCAGTACGTC. As protein: CASSLESGWGEQYV.

This sequence joins TRBV12-2 and TRBJ2-7. TRBV12-2 is described as a pseudogene. This CDR3 is 16 amino acids long. Here the CDR3 DNA reads TGTGCAAGTCGCTTACTCCAAGGGCAAACAGACTACGAGCAGTACTTC. The encoded protein is CASRLLQGQTDYEQYF.

By frequency in the sample, this clone is medium-sized. The chain links TRBV5-6 to TRBJ2-3; TRBD2 might be the D (6 bases). The V and J ends lost 2 bases and 4 bases respectively, with 17 bases between them. Germline-derived CDR1 and CDR2 are SGHDT and YYEEEE. The CDR3 sequence is 16 residues long. The CDR3 reads CASSFAGGGRPDTQYF. The CDR3 nucleotides are TGTGCCAGCAGCTTCGCCGGTGGGGGGAGGCCAGATACGCAGTATTTT.

The chain has TRBV18 and TRBJ1-2; D not certain. The ends were cut back, 2 bases at V and 8 bases at J, with 15 bases in the middle. Germline V lookup: CDR1 KGHSH, CDR2 LQKENI. The length of the CDR3 is 14 residues. The CDR3 DNA follows: TGTGCCAGCTCACCAACAACCGGCAGCGAGGGCTACACCTTC. Amino acids: CASSPTTGSEGYTF.

This chain links TRBV24-1 with TRBJ2-5; no clear D gene. This CDR3 contains 13 residues. V dropped 4 bases and J dropped 7 bases, with 12 bases sitting between them. Germline CDR1 reads KGHDR; CDR2 reads SFDVKD. The CDR3 spells CATSESTDGTQYF. CDR3 nucleotide sequence: TGTGCCACCAGTGAATCTACAGACGGGACCCAGTACTTC.

This chain connects TRBV6-2 or TRBV6-3 to TRBJ1-2; the D is unclear. The CDR3 is made up of 13 amino acids. Germline CDR1 and CDR2: MNHEY and SVGEGT. Trimming took 3 bases from V and 2 from J, leaving 7 bases between them. As DNA, the CDR3 is TGTGCCAGCAGTTATCTGTGGAACTATGGCTACACCTTC. Its protein product is CASSYLWNYGYTF.

The chain combines TRBV18 with TRBJ2-2; no reliable D call. This CDR3 is 12 amino acids long. Between the trimmed V and J ends, which lost 8 bases and 6 bases, there was a span of 10 bases. Germline V CDR1 and CDR2: KGHSH, LQKENI. The CDR3 nucleotides read TGTGCCAGCCTCGGACCCGCCGGGGAGCTGTTTTTT. This codes for CASLGPAGELFF.

The chain carries TRBV10-3 and TRBJ2-1; TRBD2 agrees at 10 bases. V lost 10 bases to trimming and J lost 6 bases; unmatched junction nucleotides: 9. Germline V gene lookup returns CDR1 ENHRY and CDR2 SYGVKD. This CDR3 spans 14 amino acids. The CDR3: CATYTGTSANEQFF. CDR3 bases: TGTGCCACCTACACCGGGACTAGCGCCAATGAGCAGTTCTTC.